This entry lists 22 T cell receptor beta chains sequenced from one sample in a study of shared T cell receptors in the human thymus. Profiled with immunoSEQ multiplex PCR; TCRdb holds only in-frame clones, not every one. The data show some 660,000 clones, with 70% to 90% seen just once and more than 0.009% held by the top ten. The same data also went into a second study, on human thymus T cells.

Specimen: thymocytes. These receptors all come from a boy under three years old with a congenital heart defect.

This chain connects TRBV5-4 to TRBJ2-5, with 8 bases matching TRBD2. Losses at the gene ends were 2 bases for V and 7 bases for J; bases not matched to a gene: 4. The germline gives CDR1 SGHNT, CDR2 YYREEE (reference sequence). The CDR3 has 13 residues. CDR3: CASSFTSGPTQYF. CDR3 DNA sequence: TGTGCCAGCAGCTTCACTAGCGGTCCGACCCAGTACTTC.

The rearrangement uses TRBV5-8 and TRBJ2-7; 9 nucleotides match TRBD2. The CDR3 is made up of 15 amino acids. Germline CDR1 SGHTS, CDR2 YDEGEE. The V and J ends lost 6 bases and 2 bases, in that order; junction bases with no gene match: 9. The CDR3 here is CASNLSRGGPYEQYF. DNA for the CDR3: TGTGCCAGCAACCTCTCGCGGGGGGGCCCCTACGAGCAGTACTTC.

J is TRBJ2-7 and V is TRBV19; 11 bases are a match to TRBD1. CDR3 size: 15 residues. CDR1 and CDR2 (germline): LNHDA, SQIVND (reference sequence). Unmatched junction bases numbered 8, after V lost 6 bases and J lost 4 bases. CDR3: CASSRMGTGGYEQYF. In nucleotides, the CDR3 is TGTGCCAGTAGCCGCATGGGGACAGGGGGTTACGAGCAGTACTTC. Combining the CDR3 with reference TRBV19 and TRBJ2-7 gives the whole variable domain DGGITQSPKYLFRKEGQNVTLSCEQNLNHDAMYWYRQDPGQGLRLIYYSQIVNDFQKGDIAEGYSVSREKKESFPLTVTSAQKNPTAFYLCASSRMGTGGYEQYFGPGTRLTVT.

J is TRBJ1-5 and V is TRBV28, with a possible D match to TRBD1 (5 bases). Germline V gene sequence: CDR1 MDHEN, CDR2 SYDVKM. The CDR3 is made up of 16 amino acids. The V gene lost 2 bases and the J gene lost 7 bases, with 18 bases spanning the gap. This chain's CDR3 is CASSLAAIRVGQPQHF. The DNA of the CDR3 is TGTGCCAGCAGTTTAGCGGCAATCAGGGTAGGGCAGCCCCAGCATTTT.

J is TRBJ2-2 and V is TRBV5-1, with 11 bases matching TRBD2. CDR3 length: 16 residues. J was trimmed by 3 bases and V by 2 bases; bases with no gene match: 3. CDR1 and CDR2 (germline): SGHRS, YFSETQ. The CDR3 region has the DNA TGCGCCAGCAGCTTCGTAGCGGGGGGGCACACCGGGGAGCTGTTTTTT. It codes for CASSFVAGGHTGELFF.

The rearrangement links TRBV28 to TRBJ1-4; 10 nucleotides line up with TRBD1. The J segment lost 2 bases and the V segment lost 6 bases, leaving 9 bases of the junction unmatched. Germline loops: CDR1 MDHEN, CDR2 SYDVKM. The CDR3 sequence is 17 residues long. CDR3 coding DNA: TGTGCCAGCAGCTCGGGACAGGGGCGGCTCACTAATGAAAAACTGTTTTTT. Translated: CASSSGQGRLTNEKLFF.

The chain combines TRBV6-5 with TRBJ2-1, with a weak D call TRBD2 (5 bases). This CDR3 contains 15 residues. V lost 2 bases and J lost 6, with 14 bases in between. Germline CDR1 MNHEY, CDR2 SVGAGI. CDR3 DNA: TGTGCCAGCAGTTACACTTTCGGGGTAGGCAATGAGCAGTTCTTC. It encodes CASSYTFGVGNEQFF.

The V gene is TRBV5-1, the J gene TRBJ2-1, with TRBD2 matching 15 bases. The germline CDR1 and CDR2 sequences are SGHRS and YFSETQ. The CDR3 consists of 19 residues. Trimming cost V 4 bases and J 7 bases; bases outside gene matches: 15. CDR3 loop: CASSPRTSGGAWQLNEQFF. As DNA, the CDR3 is TGCGCCAGCAGCCCCAGGACTAGCGGGGGGGCCTGGCAGTTGAATGAGCAGTTCTTC.

CDR3: CASSIRDGTENNSPLHF. Here the CDR3 DNA reads TGTGCCAGTAGTATCCGAGACGGGACTGAAAATAATTCACCCCTCCACTTT. The V gene is TRBV19, the J gene TRBJ1-6; a weak D match, TRBD1 (5 bases). V was pared by 3 bases and J by 5 bases, with 17 bases between. Germline V lookup: CDR1 LNHDA, CDR2 SQIVND (reference sequence). The CDR3 is 17 residues long.

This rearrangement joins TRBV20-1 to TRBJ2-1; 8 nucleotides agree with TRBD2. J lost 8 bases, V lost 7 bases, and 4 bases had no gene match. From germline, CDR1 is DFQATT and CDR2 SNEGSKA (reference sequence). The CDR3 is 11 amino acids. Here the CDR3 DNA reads TGCAGTGAAGGCGGGAGGCATGAGCAGTTCTTC. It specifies CSEGGRHEQFF.

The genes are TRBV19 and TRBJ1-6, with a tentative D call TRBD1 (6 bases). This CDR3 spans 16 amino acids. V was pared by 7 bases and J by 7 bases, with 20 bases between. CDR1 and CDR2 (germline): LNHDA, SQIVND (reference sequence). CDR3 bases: TGTGCCAGTACCGAGGAGGTCCCCAGGGGCAATTCACCCCTCCACTTT. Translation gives CASTEEVPRGNSPLHF. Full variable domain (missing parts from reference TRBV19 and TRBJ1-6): DGGITQSPKYLFRKEGQNVTLSCEQNLNHDAMYWYRQDPGQGLRLIYYSQIVNDFQKGDIAEGYSVSREKKESFPLTVTSAQKNPTAFYLCASTEEVPRGNSPLHFGNGTRLTVT.

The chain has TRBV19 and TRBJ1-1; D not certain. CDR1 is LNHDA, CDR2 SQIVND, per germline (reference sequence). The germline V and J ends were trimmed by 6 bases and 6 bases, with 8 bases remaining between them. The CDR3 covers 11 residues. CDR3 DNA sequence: TGTGCCAGTAGGATGGCAGCTGAAGCTTTCTTT. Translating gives CASRMAAEAFF.

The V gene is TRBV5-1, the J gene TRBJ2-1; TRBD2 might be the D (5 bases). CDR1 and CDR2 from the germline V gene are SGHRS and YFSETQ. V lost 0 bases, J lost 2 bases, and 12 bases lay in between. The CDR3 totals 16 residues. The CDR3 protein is CASSLAEGYPYNEQFF. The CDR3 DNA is TGCGCCAGCAGCTTGGCCGAGGGCTATCCCTACAATGAGCAGTTCTTC.

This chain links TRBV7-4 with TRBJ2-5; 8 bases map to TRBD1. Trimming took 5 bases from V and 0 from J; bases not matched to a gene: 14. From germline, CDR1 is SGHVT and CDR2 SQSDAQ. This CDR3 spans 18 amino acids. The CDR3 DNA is TGTGCCAGCAGCCCACGCAGACAGGGGAGGAGGGACCAAGAGACCCAGTACTTC. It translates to CASSPRRQGRRDQETQYF.

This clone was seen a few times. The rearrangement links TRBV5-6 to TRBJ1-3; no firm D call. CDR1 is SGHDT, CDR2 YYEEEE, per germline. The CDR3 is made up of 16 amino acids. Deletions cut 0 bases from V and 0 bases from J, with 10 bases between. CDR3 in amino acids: CASSLGRRLSGNTIYF. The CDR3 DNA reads TGTGCCAGCAGCTTGGGGCGGAGACTCTCTGGAAACACCATATATTTT.

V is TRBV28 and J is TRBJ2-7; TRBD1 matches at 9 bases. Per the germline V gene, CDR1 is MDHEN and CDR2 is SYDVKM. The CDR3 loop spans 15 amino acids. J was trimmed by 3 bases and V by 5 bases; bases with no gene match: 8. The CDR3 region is CASSATRDRDYEQYF. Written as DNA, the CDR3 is TGTGCCAGCAGTGCGACTCGGGACAGGGACTACGAGCAGTACTTC.

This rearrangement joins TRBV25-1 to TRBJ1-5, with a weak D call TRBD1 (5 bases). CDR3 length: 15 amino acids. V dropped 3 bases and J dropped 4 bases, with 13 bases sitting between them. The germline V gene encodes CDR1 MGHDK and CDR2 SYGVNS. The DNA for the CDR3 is TGTGCCAGCAGTGAGCAGGGTGACCGGAATCAGCCCCAGCATTTT. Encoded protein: CASSEQGDRNQPQHF.

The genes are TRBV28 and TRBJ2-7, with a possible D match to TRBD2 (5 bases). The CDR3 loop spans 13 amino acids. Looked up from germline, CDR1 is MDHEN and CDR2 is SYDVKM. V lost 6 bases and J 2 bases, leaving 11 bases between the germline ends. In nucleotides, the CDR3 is TGTGCCAGCAGCCAGCTAGCAACCTACGAGCAGTACTTC. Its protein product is CASSQLATYEQYF.

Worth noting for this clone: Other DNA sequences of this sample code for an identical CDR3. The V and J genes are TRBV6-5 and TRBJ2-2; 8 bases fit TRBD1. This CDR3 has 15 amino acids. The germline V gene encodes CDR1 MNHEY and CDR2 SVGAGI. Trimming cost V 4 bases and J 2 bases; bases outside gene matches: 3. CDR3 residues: CASSSGTGNTGELFF. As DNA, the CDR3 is TGTGCCAGCAGTTCCGGGACAGGAAACACCGGGGAGCTGTTTTTT.

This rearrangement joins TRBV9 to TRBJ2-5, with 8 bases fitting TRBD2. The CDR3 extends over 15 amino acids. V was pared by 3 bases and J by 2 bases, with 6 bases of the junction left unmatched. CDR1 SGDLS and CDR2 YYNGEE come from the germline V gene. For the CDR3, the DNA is TGTGCCAGCAGCGCGGCGAGCGGGGGACAAGAGACCCAGTACTTC. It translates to CASSAASGGQETQYF.

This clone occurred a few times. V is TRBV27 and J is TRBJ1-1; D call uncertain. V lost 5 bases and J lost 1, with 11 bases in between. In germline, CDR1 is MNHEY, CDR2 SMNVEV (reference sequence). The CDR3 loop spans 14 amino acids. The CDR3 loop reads CASSPRRGNTEAFF. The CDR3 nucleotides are TGTGCCAGCAGTCCAAGACGGGGGAACACTGAAGCTTTCTTT.

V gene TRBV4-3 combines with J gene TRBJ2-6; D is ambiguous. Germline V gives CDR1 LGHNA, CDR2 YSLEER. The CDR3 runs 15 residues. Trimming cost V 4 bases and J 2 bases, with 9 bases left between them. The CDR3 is CASSRQAPGANVLTF. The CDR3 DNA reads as TGCGCCAGCAGCCGTCAGGCCCCTGGGGCCAACGTCCTGACTTTC.